This TCR beta chain appears in the sequencing data of a study of blood T cell repertoires in COVID-19. In the study's own analysis: Amplification of reference gene primers provided the estimated nucleated cell counts. The data were produced by immunoSEQ multiplex PCR, yet TCRdb's version contains in-frame clones alone and is incomplete. Clonal size and the V and J genes are those of that table, whereas D and trimming came from the DNA. The table records 55,000 to 65,000 clones, 65% to 85% of them present only once. This CDR3 has 18 residues. Trimming at V came to 7 bases and at J to 5 bases, leaving 17 bases not matched to a gene. Germline CDR1 is MNHEY and CDR2 is SMNVEV (reference sequence).

The rearrangement links TRBV27 to TRBJ1-1; 12 positions match TRBD1. The clonotype comes from a human donor in a cohort sampled during active COVID-19. The sequenced sample was peripheral blood. The CDR3 loop is CASKQGTGGARVGTEAFF. The DNA for the CDR3 is TGTGCCAGCAAACAAGGGACAGGGGGCGCCCGGGTTGGGACTGAAGCTTTCTTT.